These T cell receptor beta chains were read from a single sample in a study of T cell responses to AZD1222 COVID-19 vaccine. The data were produced by immunoSEQ multiplex PCR, yet TCRdb's version contains in-frame clones alone and is incomplete. The sample yields fewer than 85,000 clones, about 92% seen once. The sequencing here drew on peripheral blood, taken on day 0 of AZD1222 vaccination. The receptors shown here come from an adult in good health. The CDR3 runs from the conserved cysteine through the conserved F or W. D genes are given only for firm matches. For some rows the clone size is stated as once, few or many, or as a class when expanded; others skip it.

J	size	D	V	length	DNA	CDR3
TRBJ2-7	-	-	TRBV7-3	14	TGTGCCAGCAGCCCCCACGGGACTTCCAGCGAGCAGTACTTC	CASSPHGTSSEQYF
TRBJ2-1	-	TRBD1	TRBV2	13	TGTGCCAGCCGGGACAGGGGTTCGCGTGAGCAGTTCTTC	CASRDRGSREQFF
TRBJ2-2	-	-	TRBV11-2	14	TGTGCCAGCAGCTTATCTGTGAACACCGGGGAGCTGTTTTTT	CASSLSVNTGELFF
TRBJ1-1	few	-	TRBV3-1/TRBV3-2	14	TGTGCCAGCAGCCAAGATCGGGGCCGAGCTGAAGCTTTCTTT	CASSQDRGRAEAFF
TRBJ1-6	-	TRBD1	TRBV6-5	16	TGTGCCAGCAGTTACTCGCAGGGACAGATCGGGTCACCCCTCCACTTT	CASSYSQGQIGSPLHF
TRBJ1-1	-	-	TRBV13	13	TGTGCCGCAGGGCGGACGGCAAACACTGAAGCTTTCTTT	CAAGRTANTEAFF
TRBJ2-1	-	-	TRBV7-3	15	TGTGCCAGCAGCTTTTGGGCAGGGGCCAGGGATGAGCAGTTCTTC	CASSFWAGARDEQFF
TRBJ2-5	-	TRBD2	TRBV7-3	15	TGTGCCAGCAGCCTCGGGCTAGCGGGAGTAGAGACCCAGTACTTC	CASSLGLAGVETQYF
TRBJ2-7	once	-	TRBV23-1	15	TGCGCCAGCACCAGACCCCCCAGGACAAAATACGAGCAGTACTTC	CASTRPPRTKYEQYF
TRBJ1-1	-	-	TRBV6-5	13	TGTGCCAGCAACGACTTCTTAAACACTGAAGCTTTCTTT	CASNDFLNTEAFF
TRBJ2-7	-	-	TRBV30	16	TGTGCCTGGAGTGGATTTGAACAGGACCAAAATTACGAGCAGTACTTC	CAWSGFEQDQNYEQYF
TRBJ2-3	-	TRBD2	TRBV7-3	15	TGTGCCAGCAGCGAGACTAGCGGGAGTACGTATACGCAGTATTTT	CASSETSGSTYTQYF
TRBJ2-1	-	TRBD2	TRBV9	13	TGTGCCAGCAGCGTCCTAGCGGGAAGTGAGCAGTTCTTC	CASSVLAGSEQFF